A single sample gave rise to the 32 T cell receptor beta chains below, sequenced in a study of T cells in Graves' hyperthyroidism and ophthalmopathy. The TCR beta CDR3 regions underwent amplification using RNA transcripts as the source. An initial round of RT-PCR targeting the TCR CDR3 relied on the HTBI primer set. TCRdb fed the multiplex PCR reads into MiXCR, producing one record per CDR3 protein. This table has 350,000 or so distinct CDR3 sequences, about a sixth appearing once. Sequencing used blood. All receptors come from a woman younger than 45 with Graves' hyperthyroidism that later progressed to Graves' ophthalmopathy.

This clonotype was recorded many times. V and J are TRBV29-1 and TRBJ2-3, with 7 bases lining up with TRBD1. Unmatched junction bases numbered 9, after V lost 7 bases and J lost 5 bases. The germline gives CDR1 SQVTM, CDR2 ANQGSEA. The CDR3 contains 13 residues. The CDR3 DNA follows: TGCAGCGGTGGGACAGCGCTTAGAGATACGCAGTATTTT. Translating gives CSGGTALRDTQYF.

This clonotype was found many times. V is TRBV27 and J is TRBJ2-3; no clear D. The germline gives CDR1 MNHEY, CDR2 SMNVEV (reference sequence). The V gene lost 6 bases and the J gene lost 0 bases, with 13 bases spanning the gap. The CDR3 loop spans 15 amino acids. The CDR3 nucleotides read TGTGCCAGCAGACTAACTCATTTGAGCACAGATACGCAGTATTTT. Amino acids: CASRLTHLSTDTQYF.

The chain has TRBV4-1 and TRBJ1-1; D unresolved. The length of the CDR3 is 12 residues. V was cut by 1 base and J by 5 bases, with 5 bases left in between. Germline lookup yields CDR1 MGHRA and CDR2 YSYEKL. The CDR3 region is CASSQVGTEAFF. The CDR3 region has the DNA TGCGCCAGCAGCCAAGTAGGGACTGAAGCTTTCTTT.

This clonotype turned up a few times. The chain carries TRBV6-1 and TRBJ2-2; 10 bases map to TRBD2. With V trimmed by 4 bases and J by 4 bases, 12 bases remained unmatched. The germline CDR1 and CDR2 sequences are MNHNS and SASEGT. This CDR3 comprises 18 residues. The CDR3 region is CASSGIRVLAGSTGELFF. Written as DNA, the CDR3 is TGTGCCAGCAGTGGTATCAGGGTACTAGCGGGATCCACCGGGGAGCTGTTTTTT.

The chain carries TRBV5-1 and TRBJ2-5; weak D call: TRBD1 (5 bases). The CDR3 runs to 17 residues. V dropped 2 bases and J dropped 2 bases, with 19 bases sitting between them. Germline values: CDR1 SGHRS, CDR2 YFSETQ. Written as DNA, the CDR3 is TGCGCCAGCAGCTTTCGACAAGGGGATCCCCATCAAGAGACCCAGTACTTC. Protein: CASSFRQGDPHQETQYF. The variable domain in full, with the rest retrieved from reference TRBV5-1 and TRBJ2-5, is KAGVTQTPRYLIKTRGQQVTLSCSPISGHRSVSWYQQTPGQGLQFLFEYFSETQRNKGNFPGRFSGRQFSNSRSEMNVSTLELGDSALYLCASSFRQGDPHQETQYFGPGTRLLVL.

This clonotype came up many times. The chain recombines TRBV6-2 or TRBV6-3 with TRBJ2-3; the D gene could be TRBD1 or TRBD2 (5 bases each). From germline, CDR1 is MNHEY and CDR2 SVGEGT. V lost 2 bases and J 0 bases, leaving 15 bases between the germline ends. This CDR3 region has 17 residues. CDR3 region: CASSYGPHGTSTDTQYF. DNA for the CDR3: TGTGCCAGCAGTTACGGGCCCCACGGGACGAGCACAGATACGCAGTATTTT.

This clonotype was seen a handful of times. The V and J genes are TRBV6-1 and TRBJ2-7, with a possible D match to TRBD2 (5 bases). CDR1 MNHNS and CDR2 SASEGT come from the germline V gene. V was cut by 9 bases and J by 3 bases, with 18 bases left in between. The CDR3 length is 14 residues. Here the CDR3 DNA reads TGTGCCAGTAAAAACCCCCTAGCATACTACGAGCAGTACTTC. This codes for CASKNPLAYYEQYF.

This clonotype was recorded at least ten times. The genes are TRBV6-1 and TRBJ2-7; tentative D call: TRBD1 (5 bases). V was cut by 2 bases and J by 10 bases, with 27 bases left in between. CDR1 MNHNS and CDR2 SASEGT come from the germline V gene. The CDR3 spans 17 residues. The DNA for the CDR3 is TGTGCCAGCAGTGAACGGGCTGGTGTGACAGCAACTACGAGCCAGTACTTC. This encodes CASSERAGVTATTSQYF.

At least ten counts were recorded for this clonotype. This sequence joins TRBV27 and TRBJ2-7; D gene uncertain. The V end lost 3 bases, the J end lost 0 bases, and 15 bases lay between the germline ends. Germline lookup yields CDR1 MNHEY and CDR2 SMNVEV (reference sequence). The CDR3 loop spans 16 amino acids. The CDR3 loop is CASSFNGRRHSYEQYF. CDR3 nucleotide sequence: TGTGCCAGCAGTTTTAATGGCCGCAGGCACTCCTACGAGCAGTACTTC.

At least ten counts were recorded for this clonotype. This rearrangement joins TRBV28 to TRBJ2-2, with unresolved D. Germline lookup yields CDR1 MDHEN and CDR2 SYDVKM. Trimming cost V 3 bases and J 3 bases, with 11 bases left between them. The CDR3 sequence is 15 residues long. Here the CDR3 reads CASSFGQAYTGELFF. CDR3 nucleotide sequence: TGTGCCAGCAGTTTTGGGCAGGCCTACACCGGGGAGCTGTTTTTT.

This clonotype occurred many times. The chain uses TRBV2 and TRBJ1-2; D is perhaps TRBD1 (5 bases). The germline V gene encodes CDR1 SNHLY and CDR2 FYNNEI. The CDR3 has 15 amino acids. Trimming pared 1 base from V and 4 bases from J, leaving 13 bases between. The CDR3 DNA reads as TGTGCCAGCAGTGAAGTTCCCGACAGTTCCTATGGCTACACCTTC. Translation: CASSEVPDSSYGYTF.

This clonotype was found many times. The genes are TRBV9 and TRBJ2-7, with D unclear. The CDR3 is 14 amino acids. Germline V CDR1 and CDR2: SGDLS, YYNGEE. With 4 bases removed from V and 1 base from J, the gap between germline ends came to 12 bases. Written as DNA, the CDR3 is TGTGCCAGCAGCCCCCGCCGGTATTCCTACGAGCAGTACTTC. Its protein product is CASSPRRYSYEQYF.

This clonotype appeared many times. The chain employs TRBV27 and TRBJ1-2, with D hard to call. Germline V gives CDR1 MNHEY, CDR2 SMNVEV (reference sequence). The V end was cut by 1 base, the J end by 4 bases, with 13 bases between. The CDR3 extends over 15 amino acids. DNA for the CDR3: TGTGCCAGCAGTTTATTAGGGAGTGGGGTCTATGGCTACACCTTC. Its translation is CASSLLGSGVYGYTF.

The chain carries TRBV2 and TRBJ1-2; the match to TRBD1 covers 8 bases. This CDR3 contains 15 residues. The germline gives CDR1 SNHLY, CDR2 FYNNEI. The V and J ends lost 0 bases and 7 bases, in that order; junction bases with no gene match: 7. The CDR3 here is CASSEALQGARGYTF. The CDR3 DNA reads TGTGCCAGCAGTGAAGCGCTTCAGGGGGCGCGTGGCTACACCTTC.

CDR3: CASSQSKSSYNEQFF. CDR3 nucleotides: TGTGCCAGCAGCCAATCCAAAAGCTCCTACAATGAGCAGTTCTTC. The chain carries TRBV7-8 and TRBJ2-1; D gene uncertain. Trimming took off 5 bases at V and 0 bases at J, with 11 bases between the two ends. The CDR3 totals 15 residues. CDR1 is SGHVS, CDR2 FQNEAQ, per germline.

This clonotype was seen repeatedly, ten times or more. V gene TRBV11-2 combines with J gene TRBJ1-3; D is undetermined. The CDR3 is made up of 15 amino acids. The germline V gene encodes CDR1 SGHAT and CDR2 FQNNGV. The ends were cut back, 4 bases at V and 1 base at J, with 11 bases in the middle. This CDR3 reads CASSSPGFSGNTIYF. The CDR3 bases are TGTGCCAGCAGCTCCCCAGGCTTTTCTGGAAACACCATATATTTT.

This clonotype has ten or more counts. CDR3 nucleotides: TGTGCCAGCAGTTTATACCCAAGTCAGAGGCCCTACGAGCAGTACTTC. This gives the protein CASSLYPSQRPYEQYF. This chain joins TRBV28 and TRBJ2-7; D remains unclear. V lost 1 base, J lost 2 bases, and 15 bases lay in between. The CDR3 has 16 amino acids. Per the germline V gene, CDR1 is MDHEN and CDR2 is SYDVKM.

The CDR3 loop is CASSFMSSYEQYF. The CDR3 DNA reads as TGTGCCAGCAGTTTCATGAGCTCCTACGAGCAGTACTTC. V is TRBV27 and J is TRBJ2-7; D is uncertain. Germline-derived CDR1 and CDR2 are MNHEY and SMNVEV (reference sequence). This CDR3 has 13 amino acids. V lost 3 bases and J lost 0, with 6 bases in between.

This clonotype was counted ten times or more. The V call is TRBV2, the J call TRBJ2-1; 8 positions match TRBD2. This CDR3 has 13 residues. Germline V lookup: CDR1 SNHLY, CDR2 FYNNEI. V trimming: 7 bases; J trimming: 4 bases; junction bases outside the gene matches: 3. The CDR3 nucleotides are TGTGCCAGCATCGGGGGGGAATACAATGAGCAGTTCTTC. Protein product: CASIGGEYNEQFF.

This clonotype was picked up many times. The chain employs TRBV20-1 and TRBJ1-1, with unresolved D. The germline gives CDR1 DFQATT, CDR2 SNEGSKA (reference sequence). Deletions cut 0 bases from V and 5 bases from J, with 16 bases between. This CDR3 contains 15 residues. CDR3 in amino acids: CSARDFIGVRTEAFF. The CDR3 nucleotides are TGCAGTGCTAGAGATTTTATTGGGGTTCGTACTGAAGCTTTCTTT.

This clonotype was detected only a few times. The rearrangement joins TRBV27 to TRBJ2-7; D call uncertain. The CDR3 sequence is 12 residues long. CDR1 and CDR2 from the germline V gene are MNHEY and SMNVEV (reference sequence). V was clipped by 5 bases and J by 5 bases, with 10 bases between them. DNA of the CDR3: TGTGCCAGCAGTGCTTCGATCGACGAGCAGTACTTC. Protein: CASSASIDEQYF.

The table lists this clonotype with many counts. The chain joins TRBV2 to TRBJ2-3; D uncertain. V gave up 1 base and J gave up 4 bases, with 12 bases separating them. Germline V CDR1 and CDR2: SNHLY, FYNNEI. The CDR3 sequence is 15 residues long. CDR3 region: CASSEGPVEADTQYF. The CDR3, as DNA: TGTGCCAGCAGTGAAGGGCCGGTTGAGGCAGATACGCAGTATTTT. Looking up the rest from reference TRBV2 and TRBJ2-3 gives the full variable domain: EPEVTQTPSHQVTQMGQEVILRCVPISNHLYFYWYRQILGQKVEFLVSFYNNEISEKSEIFDDQFSVERPDGSNFTLKIRSTKLEDSAMYFCASSEGPVEADTQYFGPGTRLTVL.

This clonotype was seen many times. This rearrangement joins TRBV6-2 or TRBV6-3 to TRBJ1-5, with a tentative D call TRBD1 (6 bases). In germline, CDR1 is MNHEY, CDR2 SVGEGT. The length of the CDR3 is 15 residues. Deletions cut 3 bases from V and 7 bases from J, with 16 bases between. This CDR3 reads CASSYFEQGSQPQHF. The CDR3 nucleotides read TGTGCCAGCAGTTATTTCGAACAGGGCAGCCAGCCCCAGCATTTT.

This clonotype was observed at least ten times. This rearrangement joins TRBV18 to TRBJ2-5; tentatively, D is TRBD2 (6 bases). V was clipped by 3 bases and J by 4 bases, with 15 bases between them. The germline CDR1 and CDR2 sequences are KGHSH and LQKENI. There are 15 residues in the CDR3. DNA of the CDR3: TGTGCCAGCTCACCTCAGATTGGAGGGCGAGAGACCCAGTACTTC. It codes for CASSPQIGGRETQYF.

This clonotype was picked up a small number of times. CDR3 protein: CASSFRSGVDAGELFF. As DNA, the CDR3 is TGTGCCAGCAGTTTCCGTTCAGGGGTTGACGCCGGGGAGCTGTTTTTT. The V call is TRBV27, the J call TRBJ2-2; D is possibly TRBD1 (6 bases). This CDR3 is 16 amino acids long. V lost 3 bases and J 6 bases, leaving 17 bases between the germline ends. The germline V gene encodes CDR1 MNHEY and CDR2 SMNVEV (reference sequence).

The chain employs TRBV5-6 and TRBJ2-2; 8 bases map to TRBD1. Trimming took 4 bases from V and 6 from J; bases not matched to a gene: 5. Germline V gene data show CDR1 as SGHDT and CDR2 as YYEEEE. This CDR3 has 14 residues. The chain's CDR3 is CASSVTGVPGELFF. In DNA form, the CDR3 reads TGTGCCAGCAGCGTGACAGGGGTCCCCGGGGAGCTGTTTTTT.

The V gene is TRBV7-9, the J gene TRBJ2-7; a possible D gene is TRBD2 (5 bases). Trimming pared 5 bases from V and 2 bases from J, leaving 10 bases between. Per germline, CDR1 SEHNR and CDR2 FQNEAQ (reference sequence). The CDR3 has 13 residues. The CDR3 loop reads CASSGSATYEQYF. CDR3 bases: TGTGCCAGCAGCGGTAGCGCGACCTACGAGCAGTACTTC. The variable domain in full, with the rest retrieved from reference TRBV7-9 and TRBJ2-7, is DTGVSQNPRHKITKRGQNVTFRCDPISEHNRLYWYRQTLGQGPEFLTYFQNEAQLEKSRLLSDRFSAERPKGSFSTLEIQRTEQGDSAMYLCASSGSATYEQYFGPGTRLTVT.

This clonotype has ten or more counts. The gene calls are TRBV27 and TRBJ1-1; 11 bases fit TRBD1. This CDR3 spans 14 amino acids. Germline assignment: CDR1 MNHEY and CDR2 SMNVEV (reference sequence). V gave up 11 bases and J gave up 4 bases; unmatched junction bases: 9. DNA of the CDR3: TGTGCCGCTAGATCCGGGACAGGGGGCACTGAAGCTTTCTTT. It codes for CAARSGTGGTEAFF.

Only a few counts were recorded for this clonotype. The chain employs TRBV5-6 and TRBJ2-3, with D tentatively TRBD1 or TRBD2 (5 bases each). The V and J ends lost 4 bases and 5 bases respectively, with 20 bases between them. Germline CDR1 reads SGHDT; CDR2 reads YYEEEE. The CDR3 totals 16 residues. The CDR3 region is CASSTRTRLGGDTQYF. Here the CDR3 DNA reads TGTGCCAGCAGCACTAGGACTCGCCTTGGGGGAGATACGCAGTATTTT.

The chain carries TRBV7-8 and TRBJ2-3; D unresolved. Trimming left V 4 bases short and J 8 bases short, with 10 bases between. The CDR3 has 12 residues. Germline V gene sequence: CDR1 SGHVS, CDR2 FQNEAQ. The CDR3 protein is CASSSPVFTQYF. CDR3 bases: TGTGCCAGCAGCTCCCCGGTGTTTACGCAGTATTTT.

Only a few counts were recorded for this clonotype. Since a much larger clone is just one base distant, this may be a read error. The V call is TRBV28, the J call TRBJ2-7; D perhaps matches TRBD1 (6 bases). Trimming cost V 5 bases and J 5 bases, with 22 bases left between them. Germline V gives CDR1 MDHEN, CDR2 SYDVKM. The CDR3 covers 16 residues. The CDR3 region has the DNA TGTGCCAGCAGTGAACAGACAGGTTCTTCTTACAACGAGCAGTACTTC. Protein product: CASSEQTGSSYNEQYF.

This sequence joins TRBV29-1 and TRBJ2-1; D unresolved. The V end was cut by 4 bases, the J end by 4 bases, with 11 bases between. The CDR3 length is 13 residues. Germline V gene lookup returns CDR1 SQVTM and CDR2 ANQGSEA. CDR3 residues: CSVVVIGYNEQFF. CDR3 DNA sequence: TGCAGCGTTGTTGTCATTGGGTACAATGAGCAGTTCTTC.